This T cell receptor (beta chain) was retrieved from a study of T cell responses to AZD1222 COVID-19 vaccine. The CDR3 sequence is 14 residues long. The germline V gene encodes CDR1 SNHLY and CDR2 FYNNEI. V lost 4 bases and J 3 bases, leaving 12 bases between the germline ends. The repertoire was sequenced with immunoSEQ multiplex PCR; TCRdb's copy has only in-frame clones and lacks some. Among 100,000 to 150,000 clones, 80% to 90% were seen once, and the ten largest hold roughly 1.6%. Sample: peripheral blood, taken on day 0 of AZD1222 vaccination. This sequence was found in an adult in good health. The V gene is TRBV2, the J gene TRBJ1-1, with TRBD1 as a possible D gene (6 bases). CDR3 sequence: CASSVVGADTEAFF. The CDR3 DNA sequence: TGTGCCAGCAGTGTCGTGGGGGCGGACACTGAAGCTTTCTTT.